One sample yielded the 27 T cell receptor beta chains listed below, sequenced in a study of T cell repertoires and HLA-DP antigens. These receptors are not linked to any known antigen. Profiled with immunoSEQ multiplex PCR; TCRdb holds only in-frame clones, not every one. The sample records about 110,000 clones, 85% to 95% being singletons. Sequenced: CD4+ T cells from PBMCs. The receptors shown here come from a woman aged 18-29 years in good health and CMV-seronegative.

The gene calls are TRBV28 and TRBJ1-4, with no clear D. Trimming took off 2 bases at V and 8 bases at J, with 6 bases between the two ends. The CDR3 contains 12 residues. Germline V CDR1 and CDR2: MDHEN, SYDVKM. The CDR3 DNA is TGTGCCAGCAGTTTAACTGGGGAAAAACTGTTTTTT. This codes for CASSLTGEKLFF.

V is TRBV28 and J is TRBJ2-1; TRBD2 matches 10 bases. The CDR3 totals 16 residues. Trimming cost V 5 bases and J 7 bases; bases outside gene matches: 11. Germline V CDR1 and CDR2: MDHEN, SYDVKM. CDR3 residues: CASSVGRVAGGNEQFF. CDR3 sequence (DNA): TGTGCCAGCAGTGTGGGGAGGGTAGCGGGAGGAAATGAGCAGTTCTTC.

J is TRBJ1-4 and V is TRBV28, with TRBD1 as a possible D gene (5 bases). V was cut by 5 bases and J by 6 bases, with 13 bases left in between. CDR3 length equals 14 residues. The germline CDR1 and CDR2 sequences are MDHEN and SYDVKM. CDR3 sequence: CASSPGDSHEKLFF. In nucleotides, the CDR3 is TGTGCCAGCAGTCCAGGAGACAGCCATGAAAAACTGTTTTTT.

The chain couples TRBV2 to TRBJ1-5; D uncertain. Per germline, CDR1 SNHLY and CDR2 FYNNEI. This CDR3 is built from 11 residues. V lost 6 bases and J lost 7, with 7 bases in between. CDR3 nucleotides: TGTGCCAGCAGGGGAGGGCAGCCCCAGCATTTT. Its protein product is CASRGGQPQHF.

CDR3 sequence reads: CASSLQAGDGGNTQYF. As DNA, the CDR3 is TGCGCCAGCAGCTTGCAGGCGGGAGATGGGGGGAATACGCAGTATTTT. This chain joins TRBV5-1 and TRBJ2-3, with 7 bases aligning to TRBD2. Germline-derived CDR1 and CDR2 are SGHRS and YFSETQ. With 1 base clipped from V and 7 bases from J, the junction kept 12 bases outside the gene matches. The CDR3 totals 16 residues.

This sequence joins TRBV5-6 and TRBJ1-3, with D possibly TRBD1 on 5 matching bases. Deletions cut 2 bases from V and 4 bases from J, with 10 bases between. The CDR3 has 14 amino acids. Germline V lookup: CDR1 SGHDT, CDR2 YYEEEE. The CDR3: CASSFQGSGNTIYF. For the CDR3, the DNA is TGTGCCAGCAGCTTTCAGGGCTCCGGAAACACCATATATTTT.

There are a few counts of this clone. The genes are TRBV11-1 and TRBJ2-1; D may be TRBD1 (6 bases). Germline CDR1 SGHAT, CDR2 FQDESV (reference sequence). V gave up 2 bases and J gave up 4 bases, with 15 bases separating them. The CDR3 sequence is 16 residues long. The CDR3 region has the DNA TGTGCCAGCAGCTTAAGTCAGGTTAGGGGGTACAATGAGCAGTTCTTC. The encoded protein is CASSLSQVRGYNEQFF.

V is TRBV28 and J is TRBJ1-5; no clear D gene. Trimming pared 5 bases from V and 0 bases from J, leaving 5 bases between. CDR3 size: 13 residues. Germline V gene data show CDR1 as MDHEN and CDR2 as SYDVKM. The CDR3 sequence: CASSMYSNQPQHF. The CDR3 DNA sequence: TGTGCCAGCAGTATGTATAGCAATCAGCCCCAGCATTTT.

The chain links TRBV7-9 to TRBJ2-5; D not certain. Germline CDR1 is SEHNR and CDR2 is FQNEAQ (reference sequence). The CDR3 covers 13 residues. V was shortened by 1 base and J by 4 bases, with 7 bases between the two germline ends. CDR3 region: CASSLELRETQYF. In DNA, the CDR3 is TGTGCCAGCAGCTTAGAACTCAGAGAGACCCAGTACTTC.

This chain connects TRBV5-1 to TRBJ2-5; 10 nucleotides agree with TRBD1. The CDR3 has 15 amino acids. Germline CDR1 reads SGHRS; CDR2 reads YFSETQ. Trimming cost V 5 bases and J 5 bases; bases outside gene matches: 9. This CDR3 reads CASSSTGTGAETQYF. The CDR3 bases are TGCGCCAGCAGTTCTACAGGGACAGGGGCCGAGACCCAGTACTTC. Looking up the rest from reference TRBV5-1 and TRBJ2-5 gives the full variable domain: KAGVTQTPRYLIKTRGQQVTLSCSPISGHRSVSWYQQTPGQGLQFLFEYFSETQRNKGNFPGRFSGRQFSNSRSEMNVSTLELGDSALYLCASSSTGTGAETQYFGPGTRLLVL.

The chain is built from TRBV4-3 and TRBJ1-1, with D possibly TRBD1 on 6 matching bases. The length of the CDR3 is 15 residues. Germline-derived CDR1 and CDR2 are LGHNA and YSLEER. V lost 3 bases and J lost 2, with 13 bases in between. The CDR3 spells CASSQETGSNTEAFF. CDR3 bases: TGCGCCAGCAGCCAGGAGACAGGATCCAACACTGAAGCTTTCTTT.

This clone was seen a handful of times. The chain has TRBV4-1 and TRBJ2-2; either TRBD1 or TRBD2 may fit D (6 bases each). The CDR3 totals 14 residues. From germline, CDR1 is MGHRA and CDR2 YSYEKL. V shed 6 bases and J shed 3 bases, with 11 bases lying between them. The CDR3 here is CASRAGEDTGELFF. For the CDR3, the DNA is TGCGCCAGCAGAGCAGGGGAGGACACCGGGGAGCTGTTTTTT.

Here the CDR3 reads CASRSTPWGNLNTEAFF. Here the CDR3 DNA reads TGTGCCAGCAGATCCACGCCTTGGGGGAACTTGAACACTGAAGCTTTCTTT. The rearrangement joins TRBV7-9 to TRBJ1-1; the D gene is possibly TRBD1 (5 bases). Germline V CDR1 and CDR2: SEHNR, FQNEAQ (reference sequence). V was trimmed by 6 bases and J by 0 bases, leaving 20 bases between them. This CDR3 has 17 amino acids. Full variable domain (outside the CDR3, taken from reference TRBV7-9 and TRBJ1-1): DTGVSQNPRHKITKRGQNVTFRCDPISEHNRLYWYRQTLGQGPEFLTYFQNEAQLEKSRLLSDRFSAERPKGSFSTLEIQRTEQGDSAMYLCASRSTPWGNLNTEAFFGQGTRLTVV.

J is TRBJ1-6 and V is TRBV4-3; D may be TRBD1 (5 bases). The CDR3 covers 16 residues. Germline CDR1 is LGHNA and CDR2 is YSLEER. The V end lost 2 bases, the J end lost 5 bases, and 13 bases lay between the germline ends. CDR3 sequence (DNA): TGCGCCAGCAGCCAATCCCCGACAGATAATAATTCACCCCTCCACTTT. Protein: CASSQSPTDNNSPLHF.

The rearrangement joins TRBV7-6 to TRBJ1-1; tentatively, D is TRBD1 (6 bases). Germline CDR1 SGHVS, CDR2 FNYEAQ. Deletions cut 1 base from V and 6 bases from J, with 12 bases between. The CDR3 is 14 residues long. The CDR3 sequence is CASSLEGVLAEAFF. The CDR3, as DNA: TGTGCCAGCAGCTTAGAGGGGGTTTTAGCTGAAGCTTTCTTT.

V usage is TRBV20-1 and J usage is TRBJ1-1; D not certain. Trimming removed 5 bases at V and 1 base at J, with 5 bases between. CDR1 DFQATT and CDR2 SNEGSKA come from the germline V gene (reference sequence). The CDR3 covers 11 residues. The DNA of the CDR3 is TGCAGTGCTCCGGCGAACACTGAAGCTTTCTTT. Its protein is CSAPANTEAFF.

This chain links TRBV19 with TRBJ1-4, with D perhaps TRBD1 (5 bases). Germline CDR1 and CDR2: LNHDA and SQIVND (reference sequence). Trimming pared 9 bases from V and 2 bases from J, leaving 16 bases between. The CDR3 is 15 residues long. The CDR3 here is CASRTGVSTNEKLFF. CDR3 nucleotide sequence: TGTGCCAGCCGGACGGGGGTATCGACTAATGAAAAACTGTTTTTT.

This clone showed up just a few times. V usage is TRBV7-8 and J usage is TRBJ2-2; possibly TRBD2 for D (5 bases). This CDR3 contains 16 residues. CDR1 and CDR2 from the germline V gene are SGHVS and FQNEAQ. V lost 5 bases and J 6 bases, leaving 19 bases between the germline ends. The CDR3 protein is CASSQRRAPGAGELFF. The DNA for the CDR3 is TGTGCCAGCAGCCAGCGGCGGGCCCCGGGCGCCGGGGAGCTGTTTTTT.

This rearrangement joins TRBV25-1 to TRBJ1-4; 9 nucleotides agree with TRBD1. Unmatched junction bases numbered 10, after V lost 3 bases and J lost 8 bases. The CDR3 consists of 16 residues. Germline V gives CDR1 MGHDK, CDR2 SYGVNS. DNA of the CDR3: TGTGCCAGCAGTGAGGACAGGGGCTGGAAAAGGGAAAAACTGTTTTTT. Protein: CASSEDRGWKREKLFF.

The chain combines TRBV6-5 with TRBJ1-4, with D possibly TRBD1 on 6 matching bases. V was clipped by 0 bases and J by 3 bases, with 11 bases between them. CDR3 length: 16 residues. Germline CDR1 MNHEY, CDR2 SVGAGI. The CDR3 sequence: CASSYSNWTANEKLFF. In DNA, the CDR3 is TGTGCCAGCAGTTACTCGAACTGGACAGCTAATGAAAAACTGTTTTTT.

The J gene is TRBJ2-3, the V gene TRBV6-4, with D tentatively TRBD2 (6 bases). With 6 bases removed from V and 9 bases from J, the gap between germline ends came to 16 bases. The CDR3 is made up of 13 amino acids. Germline V gene data show CDR1 as MRHNA and CDR2 as SNTAGT. The DNA of the CDR3 is TGTGCCAGCAGCGCTGGGGGGTACGGGACGCAGTATTTT. Its translation: CASSAGGYGTQYF.

For this clone: Germline and junction disagree at one end, which may indicate a read error. The chain couples TRBV10-3 to TRBJ1-2; D gene uncertain. The CDR3 is 11 residues long. The germline V gene encodes CDR1 ENHRY and CDR2 SYGVKD. The CDR3, as DNA: TGTGCCATCAGTGATGGTTTAGGGAGTGCCTTC. As protein: CAISDGLGSAF.

This rearrangement joins TRBV2 to TRBJ1-6; D not resolved. Germline CDR1 and CDR2: SNHLY and FYNNEI. The CDR3 loop spans 14 amino acids. Deletions cut 2 bases from V and 9 bases from J, with 11 bases between. CDR3 sequence reads: CASSEWVSGSPLHF. DNA of the CDR3: TGTGCCAGCAGTGAATGGGTCTCGGGTTCACCCCTCCACTTT.

The chain joins TRBV2 to TRBJ2-1; D could derive from TRBD1 or TRBD2 (5 bases each). Germline V gene lookup returns CDR1 SNHLY and CDR2 FYNNEI. V gave up 7 bases and J gave up 4 bases, with 17 bases separating them. The CDR3 length is 15 residues. The CDR3 DNA is TGTGCCAGCACGATAAGGGGAGTCCTTTACAATGAGCAGTTCTTC. Protein product: CASTIRGVLYNEQFF.

This chain joins TRBV5-1 and TRBJ1-1; D is unclear. The CDR3 consists of 15 residues. From germline, CDR1 is SGHRS and CDR2 YFSETQ. Trimming left V 0 bases short and J 1 base short, with 10 bases between. CDR3 sequence reads: CASSLGDLRNTEAFF. CDR3 nucleotides: TGCGCCAGCAGCTTGGGAGATTTGAGGAACACTGAAGCTTTCTTT.

The chain combines TRBV7-9 with TRBJ2-7; D not resolved. From germline, CDR1 is SEHNR and CDR2 FQNEAQ (reference sequence). The CDR3 loop spans 15 amino acids. Trimming removed 2 bases from V and 1 base from J, with 12 bases in between. For the CDR3, the DNA is TGTGCCAGCAGCTTATCAACGGATAGGTCCTACGAGCAGTACTTC. The encoded protein is CASSLSTDRSYEQYF.

This clone has only one observation. The chain joins TRBV5-1 to TRBJ1-1; D is possibly TRBD1 (5 bases). Trimming took off 0 bases at V and 7 bases at J, with 19 bases between the two ends. CDR1 SGHRS and CDR2 YFSETQ come from the germline V gene. The CDR3 is made up of 16 amino acids. The CDR3 loop reads CASSLGGLRTPVEAFF. DNA for the CDR3: TGCGCCAGCAGCTTGGGGGGACTGAGGACCCCCGTTGAAGCTTTCTTT.